This T cell receptor (beta chain) emerged from a study of shared clonotypes between healthy human individuals. Study outcomes and limitations: Despite large depth, rarefaction showed incomplete sorted-subset sequencing.

The CDR3 spans 16 residues. V lost 3 bases to trimming and J lost 4 bases; unmatched junction nucleotides: 5. Per germline, CDR1 PRHDT and CDR2 FYEKMQ (reference sequence). An approximately 200 ng quantity of DNA, roughly 29,000 T cell genomes, went into the sorted-subset replicate PCRs. Clones were read by immunoSEQ multiplex PCR, and TCRdb kept only the in-frame ones, dropping some. The sample consists of nearly 750,000 clones, over 60% of them appearing once. About this clone itself: The antigen is unknown.

V gene TRBV13 combines with J gene TRBJ2-2; TRBD2 aligns across 10 bases. The specimen was memory CD4+ T cells sorted from blood. Subset: CD45RA-negative fraction. This clonotype was obtained from a woman aged 25 to 45 in good health. The CDR3, as DNA: TGTGCCAGCAGCTTTCGAGCGGGAGGGCGCACCGGGGAGCTGTTTTTT. Translating gives CASSFRAGGRTGELFF.